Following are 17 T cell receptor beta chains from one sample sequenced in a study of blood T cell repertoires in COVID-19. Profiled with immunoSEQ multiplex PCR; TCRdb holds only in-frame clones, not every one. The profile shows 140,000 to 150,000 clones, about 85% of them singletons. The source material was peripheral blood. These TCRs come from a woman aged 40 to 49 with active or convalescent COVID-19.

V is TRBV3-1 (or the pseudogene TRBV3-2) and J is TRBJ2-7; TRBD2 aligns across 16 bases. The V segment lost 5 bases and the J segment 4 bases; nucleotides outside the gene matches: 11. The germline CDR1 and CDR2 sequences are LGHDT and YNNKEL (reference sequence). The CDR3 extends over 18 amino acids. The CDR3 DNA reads TGTGCCAGCAGCTCGGGACTAGCGGGGGGGCGGTACCCGTACGAGCAGTACTTC. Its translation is CASSSGLAGGRYPYEQYF.

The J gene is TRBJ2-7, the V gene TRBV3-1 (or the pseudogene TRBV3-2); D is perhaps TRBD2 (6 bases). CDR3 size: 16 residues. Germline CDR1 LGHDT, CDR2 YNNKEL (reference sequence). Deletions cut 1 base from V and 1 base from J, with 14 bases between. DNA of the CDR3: TGTGCCAGCAGCCAAGGATGCGGGGCAGGTTCCTACGAGCAGTACTTC. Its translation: CASSQGCGAGSYEQYF.

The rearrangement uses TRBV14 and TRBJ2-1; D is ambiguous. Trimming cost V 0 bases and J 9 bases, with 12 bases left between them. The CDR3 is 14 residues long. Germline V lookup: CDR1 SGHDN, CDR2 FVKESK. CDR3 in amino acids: CASSQELSVTEQFF. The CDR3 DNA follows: TGTGCCAGCAGCCAAGAATTAAGCGTTACTGAGCAGTTCTTC.

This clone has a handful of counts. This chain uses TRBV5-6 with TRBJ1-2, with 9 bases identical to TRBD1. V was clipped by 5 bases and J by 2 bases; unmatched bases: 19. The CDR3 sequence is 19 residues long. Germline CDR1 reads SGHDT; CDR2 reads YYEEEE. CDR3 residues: CASRYPRGTGNLLNYGYTF. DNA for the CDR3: TGTGCCAGCAGATATCCGCGGGGGACAGGGAATCTCCTGAACTATGGCTACACCTTC.

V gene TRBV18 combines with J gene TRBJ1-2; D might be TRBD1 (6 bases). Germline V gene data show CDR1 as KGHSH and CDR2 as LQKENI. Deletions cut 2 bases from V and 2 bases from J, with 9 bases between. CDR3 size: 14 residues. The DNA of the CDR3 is TGTGCCAGCTCACCAAGGGACACAAACTATGGCTACACCTTC. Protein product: CASSPRDTNYGYTF.

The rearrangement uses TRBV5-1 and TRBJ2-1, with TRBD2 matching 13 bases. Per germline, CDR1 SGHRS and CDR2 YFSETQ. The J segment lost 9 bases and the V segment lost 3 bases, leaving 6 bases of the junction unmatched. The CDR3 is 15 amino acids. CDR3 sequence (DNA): TGCGCCAGCAGCTGGGGGACTAGCGGGGTAGGTGAGCAGTTCTTC. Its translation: CASSWGTSGVGEQFF.

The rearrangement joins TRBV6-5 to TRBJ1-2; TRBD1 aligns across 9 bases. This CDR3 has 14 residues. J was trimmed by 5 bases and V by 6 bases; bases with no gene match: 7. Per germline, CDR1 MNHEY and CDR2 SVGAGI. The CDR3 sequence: CASSGGTGLYGYTF. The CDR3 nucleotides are TGTGCCAGCAGCGGCGGGACAGGGTTGTATGGCTACACCTTC.

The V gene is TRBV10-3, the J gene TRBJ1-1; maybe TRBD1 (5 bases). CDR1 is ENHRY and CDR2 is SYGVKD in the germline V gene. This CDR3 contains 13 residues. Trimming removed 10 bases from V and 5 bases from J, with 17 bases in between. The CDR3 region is CATARQGRTEAFF. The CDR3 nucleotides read TGTGCCACCGCCCGGCAGGGCCGGACTGAAGCTTTCTTT.

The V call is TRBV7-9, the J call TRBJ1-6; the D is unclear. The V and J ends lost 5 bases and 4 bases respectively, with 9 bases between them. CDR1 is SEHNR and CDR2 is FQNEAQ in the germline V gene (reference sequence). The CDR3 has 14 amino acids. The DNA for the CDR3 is TGTGCCAGCAGCACAGCGGGGTATAATTCACCCCTCCACTTT. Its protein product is CASSTAGYNSPLHF. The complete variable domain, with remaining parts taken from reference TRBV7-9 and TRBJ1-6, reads DTGVSQNPRHKITKRGQNVTFRCDPISEHNRLYWYRQTLGQGPEFLTYFQNEAQLEKSRLLSDRFSAERPKGSFSTLEIQRTEQGDSAMYLCASSTAGYNSPLHFGNGTRLTVT.

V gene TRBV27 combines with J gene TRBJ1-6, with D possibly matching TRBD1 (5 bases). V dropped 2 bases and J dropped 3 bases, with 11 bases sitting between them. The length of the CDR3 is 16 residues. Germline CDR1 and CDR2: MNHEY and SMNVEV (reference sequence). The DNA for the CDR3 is TGTGCCAGCAGTTTAGGTCCGGACAACTATAATTCACCCCTCCACTTT. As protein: CASSLGPDNYNSPLHF.

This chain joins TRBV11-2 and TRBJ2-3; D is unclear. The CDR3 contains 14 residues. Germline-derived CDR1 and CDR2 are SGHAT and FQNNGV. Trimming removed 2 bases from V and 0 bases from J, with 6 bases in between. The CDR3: CASSLHSSTDTQYF. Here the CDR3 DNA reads TGTGCCAGCAGCTTACACAGTAGCACAGATACGCAGTATTTT.

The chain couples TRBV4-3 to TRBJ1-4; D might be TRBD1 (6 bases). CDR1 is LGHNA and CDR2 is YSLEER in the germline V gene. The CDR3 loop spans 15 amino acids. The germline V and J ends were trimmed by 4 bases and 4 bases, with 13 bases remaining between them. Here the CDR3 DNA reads TGCGCCAGCAGCCCGTCGACAGGCGGTAATGAAAAACTGTTTTTT. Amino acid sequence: CASSPSTGGNEKLFF.

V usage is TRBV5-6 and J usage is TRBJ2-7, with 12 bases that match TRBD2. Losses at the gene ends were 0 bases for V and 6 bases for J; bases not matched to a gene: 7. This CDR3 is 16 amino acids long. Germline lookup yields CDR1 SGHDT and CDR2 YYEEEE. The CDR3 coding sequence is TGTGCCAGCAGCTTGGATACTAGCGGGAGGTTTTTCGAGCAGTACTTC. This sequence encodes CASSLDTSGRFFEQYF.

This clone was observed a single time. CDR3 region: CASSLRITVEQYF. CDR3 coding DNA: TGTGCCAGCAGCTTACGAATTACTGTCGAGCAGTACTTC. This sequence joins TRBV7-2 and TRBJ2-7; unclear D gene. V lost 2 bases and J lost 6, with 11 bases in between. The V gene's germline CDR1 is SGHTA and CDR2 FQGNSA. The length of the CDR3 is 13 residues.

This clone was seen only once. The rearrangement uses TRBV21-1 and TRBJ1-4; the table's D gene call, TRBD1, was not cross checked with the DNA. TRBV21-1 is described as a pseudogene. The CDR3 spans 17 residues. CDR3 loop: CASSKDPPQGNNEKLFF. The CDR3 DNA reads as TGTGCCAGCAGCAAAGACCCCCCACAGGGTAATAATGAAAAACTGTTTTTT.

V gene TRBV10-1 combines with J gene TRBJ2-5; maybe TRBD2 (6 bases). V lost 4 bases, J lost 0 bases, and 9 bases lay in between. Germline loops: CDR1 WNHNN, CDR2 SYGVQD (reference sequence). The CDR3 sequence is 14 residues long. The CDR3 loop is CASSVGGNQETQYF. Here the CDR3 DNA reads TGCGCCAGCAGTGTTGGAGGGAACCAAGAGACCCAGTACTTC.

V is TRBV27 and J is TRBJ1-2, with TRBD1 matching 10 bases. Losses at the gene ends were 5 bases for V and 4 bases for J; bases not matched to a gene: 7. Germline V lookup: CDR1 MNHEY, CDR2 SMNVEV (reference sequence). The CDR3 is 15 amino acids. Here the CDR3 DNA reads TGTGCCAGCAGTCAAAGGGACAGGGGCTCCTATGGCTACACCTTC. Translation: CASSQRDRGSYGYTF.